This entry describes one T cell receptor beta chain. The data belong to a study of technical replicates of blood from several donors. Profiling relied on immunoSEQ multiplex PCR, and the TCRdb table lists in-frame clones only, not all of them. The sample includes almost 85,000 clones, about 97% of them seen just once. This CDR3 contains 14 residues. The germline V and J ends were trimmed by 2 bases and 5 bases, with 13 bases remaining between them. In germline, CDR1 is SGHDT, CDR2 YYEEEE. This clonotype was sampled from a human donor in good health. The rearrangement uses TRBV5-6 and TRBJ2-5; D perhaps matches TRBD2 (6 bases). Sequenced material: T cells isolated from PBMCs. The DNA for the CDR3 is TGTGCCAGCAGCTTCGGGGTGAGCGGGGAGACCCAGTACTTC. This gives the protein CASSFGVSGETQYF.